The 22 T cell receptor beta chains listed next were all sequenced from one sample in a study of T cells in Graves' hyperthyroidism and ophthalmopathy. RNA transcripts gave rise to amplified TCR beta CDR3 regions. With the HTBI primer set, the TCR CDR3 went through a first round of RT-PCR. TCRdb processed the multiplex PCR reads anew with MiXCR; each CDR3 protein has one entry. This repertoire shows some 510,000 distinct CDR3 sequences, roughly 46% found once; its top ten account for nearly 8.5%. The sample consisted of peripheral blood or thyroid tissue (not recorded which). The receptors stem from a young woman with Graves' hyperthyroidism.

The CDR3 nucleotides are TGCGCCAGCAGTGGCTGGACAGGGGACACGAACACCGGGGAGCTGTTTTTT. This encodes CASSGWTGDTNTGELFF. J is TRBJ2-2 and V is TRBV10-2, with TRBD1 matching 9 bases. V was clipped by 4 bases and J by 0 bases; unmatched bases: 6. The CDR3 covers 17 residues. Per germline, CDR1 WSHSY and CDR2 SAAADI.

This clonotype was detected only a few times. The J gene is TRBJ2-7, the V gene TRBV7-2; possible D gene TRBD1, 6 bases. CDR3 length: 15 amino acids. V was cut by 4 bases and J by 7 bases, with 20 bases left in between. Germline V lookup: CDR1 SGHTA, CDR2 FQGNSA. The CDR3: CASSSQGSLGGEQYF. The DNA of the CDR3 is TGTGCCAGCAGCTCCCAGGGGTCCCTCGGAGGAGAGCAGTACTTC.

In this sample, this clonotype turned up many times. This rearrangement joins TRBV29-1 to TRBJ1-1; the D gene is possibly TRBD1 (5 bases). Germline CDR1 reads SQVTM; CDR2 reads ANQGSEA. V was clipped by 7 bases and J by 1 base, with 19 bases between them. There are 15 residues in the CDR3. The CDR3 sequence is CSAVPTRTQNTEAFF. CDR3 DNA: TGCAGCGCTGTGCCCACGAGGACACAGAACACTGAAGCTTTCTTT.

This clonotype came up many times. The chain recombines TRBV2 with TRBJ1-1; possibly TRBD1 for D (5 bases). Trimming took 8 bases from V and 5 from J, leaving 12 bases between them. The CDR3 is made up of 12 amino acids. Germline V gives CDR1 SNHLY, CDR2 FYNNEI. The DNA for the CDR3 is TGTGCCAGCCCAGCCAGGGCTACTGAAGCTTTCTTT. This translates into CASPARATEAFF.

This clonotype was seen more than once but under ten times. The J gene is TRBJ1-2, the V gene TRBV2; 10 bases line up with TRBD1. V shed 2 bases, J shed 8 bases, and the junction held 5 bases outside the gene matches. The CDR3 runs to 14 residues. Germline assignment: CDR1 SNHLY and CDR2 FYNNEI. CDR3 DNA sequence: TGTGCCAGCAGTGAACCCGGGACAGGGGTCGGCTACACCTTC. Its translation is CASSEPGTGVGYTF.

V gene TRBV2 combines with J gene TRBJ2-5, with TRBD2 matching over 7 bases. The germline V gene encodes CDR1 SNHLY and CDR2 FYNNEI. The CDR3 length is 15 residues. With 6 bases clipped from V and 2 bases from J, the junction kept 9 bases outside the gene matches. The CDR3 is CASSLAGTNQETQYF. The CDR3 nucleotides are TGTGCCAGCAGCTTAGCCGGGACTAATCAAGAGACCCAGTACTTC.

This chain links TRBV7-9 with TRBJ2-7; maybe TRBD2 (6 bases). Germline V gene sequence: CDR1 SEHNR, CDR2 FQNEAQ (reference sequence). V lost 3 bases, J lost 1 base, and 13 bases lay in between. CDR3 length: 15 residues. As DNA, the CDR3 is TGTGCCAGCAGCTTCGAGCGGGCAGATTCCTACGAGCAGTACTTC. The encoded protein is CASSFERADSYEQYF.

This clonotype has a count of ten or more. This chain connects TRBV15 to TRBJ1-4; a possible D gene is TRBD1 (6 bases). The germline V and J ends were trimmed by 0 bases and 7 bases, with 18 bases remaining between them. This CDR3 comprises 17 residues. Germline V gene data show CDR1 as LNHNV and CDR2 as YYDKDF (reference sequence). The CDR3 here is CATSRDRLGGAGEKLFF. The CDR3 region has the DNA TGTGCCACCAGCAGAGATCGTTTAGGGGGGGCAGGTGAAAAACTGTTTTTT.

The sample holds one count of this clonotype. CDR3 DNA: TGTGCCAGCAGTTACTCGATTGGACTAGAGGGGGTCTACGAGCAGTACTTC. Translating it yields CASSYSIGLEGVYEQYF. The J gene is TRBJ2-7, the V gene TRBV7-6, with D perhaps TRBD2 (7 bases). Germline CDR1 and CDR2: SGHVS and FNYEAQ. This CDR3 spans 17 amino acids. Trimming removed 6 bases from V and 3 bases from J, with 24 bases in between.

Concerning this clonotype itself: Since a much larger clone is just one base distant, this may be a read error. The DNA of the CDR3 is TGTGCCAGCAGCTTTGAAGCTTCCTTT. It yields the protein CASSFEASF. The V call is TRBV7-2, the J call TRBJ1-1, with unresolved D. CDR1 is SGHTA, CDR2 FQGNSA, per germline. The CDR3 has 9 amino acids.

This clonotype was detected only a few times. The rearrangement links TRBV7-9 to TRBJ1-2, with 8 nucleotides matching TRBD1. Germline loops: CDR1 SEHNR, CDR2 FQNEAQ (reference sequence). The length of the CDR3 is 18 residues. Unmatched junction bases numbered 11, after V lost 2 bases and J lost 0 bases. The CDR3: CASSLPMGQESPNYGYTF. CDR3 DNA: TGTGCCAGCAGCTTACCTATGGGACAGGAATCCCCTAACTATGGCTACACCTTC.

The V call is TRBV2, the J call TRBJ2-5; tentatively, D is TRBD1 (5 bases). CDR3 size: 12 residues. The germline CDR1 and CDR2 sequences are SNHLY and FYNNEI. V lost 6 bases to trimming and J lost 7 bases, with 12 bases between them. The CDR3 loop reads CASRDDQGTQYF. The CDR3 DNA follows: TGTGCCAGCAGGGATGACCAGGGGACCCAGTACTTC.

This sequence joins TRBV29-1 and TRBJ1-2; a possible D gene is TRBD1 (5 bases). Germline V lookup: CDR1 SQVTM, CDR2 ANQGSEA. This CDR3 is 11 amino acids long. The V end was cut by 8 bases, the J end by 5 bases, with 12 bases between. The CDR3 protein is CSKNQGYGYTF. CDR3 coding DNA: TGCAGCAAAAATCAGGGATATGGCTACACCTTC.

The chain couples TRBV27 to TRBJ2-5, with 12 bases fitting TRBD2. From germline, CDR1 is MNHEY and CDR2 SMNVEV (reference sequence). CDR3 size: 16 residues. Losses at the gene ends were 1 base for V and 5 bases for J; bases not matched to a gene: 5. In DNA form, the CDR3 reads TGTGCCAGCAGTTTATTCCCTAGCGGGAGGGCGGAGACCCAGTACTTC. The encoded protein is CASSLFPSGRAETQYF.

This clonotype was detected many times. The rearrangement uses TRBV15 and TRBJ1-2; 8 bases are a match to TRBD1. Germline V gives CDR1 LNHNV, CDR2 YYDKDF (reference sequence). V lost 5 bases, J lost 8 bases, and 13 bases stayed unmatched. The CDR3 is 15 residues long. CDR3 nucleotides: TGTGCCACCAGCCTAACCAGGGGGCTGACGGGCGGCTACACCTTC. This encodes CATSLTRGLTGGYTF.

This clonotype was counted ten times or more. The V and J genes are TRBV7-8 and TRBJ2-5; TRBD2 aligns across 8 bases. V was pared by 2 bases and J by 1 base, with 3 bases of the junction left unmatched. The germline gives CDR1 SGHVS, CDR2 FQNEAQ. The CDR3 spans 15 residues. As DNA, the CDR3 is TGTGCCAGCAGCTTATCGGGGGGGACCCAAGAGACCCAGTACTTC. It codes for CASSLSGGTQETQYF.

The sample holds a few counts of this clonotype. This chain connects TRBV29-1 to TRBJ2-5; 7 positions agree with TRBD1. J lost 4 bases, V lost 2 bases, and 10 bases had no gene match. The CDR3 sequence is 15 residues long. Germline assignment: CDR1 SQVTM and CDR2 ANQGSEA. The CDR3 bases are TGCAGCGTTGAAACCGCGCAGGGGGTGTCAGAGACCCAGTACTTC. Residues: CSVETAQGVSETQYF.

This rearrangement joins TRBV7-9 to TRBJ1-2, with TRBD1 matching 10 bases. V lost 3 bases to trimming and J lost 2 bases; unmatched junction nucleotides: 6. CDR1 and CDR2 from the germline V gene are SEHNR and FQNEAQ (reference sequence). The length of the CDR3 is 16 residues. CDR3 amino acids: CASSFAGTGVNYGYTF. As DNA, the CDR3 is TGTGCCAGCAGCTTTGCCGGGACAGGGGTGAACTATGGCTACACCTTC.

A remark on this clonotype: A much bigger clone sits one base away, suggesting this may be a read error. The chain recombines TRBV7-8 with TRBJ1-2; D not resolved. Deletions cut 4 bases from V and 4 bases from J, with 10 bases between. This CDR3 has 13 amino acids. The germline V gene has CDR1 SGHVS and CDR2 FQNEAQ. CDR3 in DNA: TGTGCCAGCAGCTCCGCCCGTAGCTATGGCTACACCTTC. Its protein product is CASSSARSYGYTF.

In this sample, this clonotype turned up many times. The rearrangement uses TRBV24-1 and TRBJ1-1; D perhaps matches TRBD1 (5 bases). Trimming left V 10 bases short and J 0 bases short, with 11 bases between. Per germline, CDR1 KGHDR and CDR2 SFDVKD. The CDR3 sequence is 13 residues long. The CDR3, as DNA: TGTGCCACAGACGGGGGACTGAACACTGAAGCTTTCTTT. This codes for CATDGGLNTEAFF.

In DNA, the CDR3 is TGTGCCAGCAGCTCCTATAGTAAGTCCTACGAGCAGTACTTC. Amino acid sequence: CASSSYSKSYEQYF. The rearrangement links TRBV5-8 to TRBJ2-7; no clear D. The germline V and J ends were trimmed by 3 bases and 1 base, with 11 bases remaining between them. The CDR3 contains 14 residues. The germline CDR1 and CDR2 sequences are SGHTS and YDEGEE. The whole variable domain, remainder taken from reference TRBV5-8 and TRBJ2-7, is EAGVTQSPTHLIKTRGQQATLRCSPISGHTSVYWYQQALGLGLQFLLWYDEGEERNRGNFPPRFSGRQFPNYSSELNVNALELEDSALYLCASSSYSKSYEQYFGPGTRLTVT.

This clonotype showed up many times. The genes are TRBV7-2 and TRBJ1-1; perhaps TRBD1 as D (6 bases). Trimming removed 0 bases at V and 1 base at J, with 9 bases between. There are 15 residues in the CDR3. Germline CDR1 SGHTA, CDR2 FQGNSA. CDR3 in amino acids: CASSLAGQENTEAFF. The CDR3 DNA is TGTGCCAGCAGCTTAGCGGGACAAGAGAACACTGAAGCTTTCTTT.